One sample yielded the 17 T cell receptor beta chains listed below, sequenced in a study of beta chain features in type 1 diabetes (dated by TCRdb to between 2017 and 2018). The study at large found these results: Type 1 diabetes patients showed a moderate but significant shortening of TCRB CDR3 length in all four CD4+ subsets.

No antigen is known for these receptors. The receptor library was made with the immunoSEQ multiplex PCR assay. The entire amount of isolated RNA was reverse transcribed using the High Capacity cDNA Reverse Transcription Kit, so the sequenced TCRB transcripts were expressed ones. This immuneACCESS table, as held by TCRdb, lists in-frame sequences with V and J called but not all clones. Of the missing ones, under half trace to an unresolved V gene in checked studies; the others have no known cause. For this sample there are about 660,000 clones; over 12% appear just once. The biggest ten clones account for 0.035% to 0.045% of the sample. Material: naive CD4+ T cells from blood. This sample's cell subset or site label indicates: true naive CD4+ T cells. These receptors all stem from a man aged 18 to 30 with type 1 diabetes.

The rearrangement joins TRBV11-2 to TRBJ2-1; TRBD1 agrees at 8 bases. Germline V CDR1 and CDR2: SGHAT, FQNNGV. The CDR3 covers 17 residues. V lost 5 bases and J lost 3; bases outside the gene matches: 12. CDR3 sequence reads: CASSLTGQGIGYNEQFF. DNA of the CDR3: TGTGCCAGCAGCCTTACAGGACAGGGCATAGGCTACAATGAGCAGTTCTTC.

This clone has just one count. The V gene is TRBV30, the J gene TRBJ2-5; TRBD2 aligns across 8 bases. Germline CDR1 and CDR2: GTSNPN and SVGIG (reference sequence). J was trimmed by 7 bases and V by 4 bases; bases with no gene match: 17. The CDR3 is 16 amino acids. The chain's CDR3 is CAWTPGGGGRPRTQYF. The DNA of the CDR3 is TGTGCCTGGACTCCCGGGGGCGGGGGGCGCCCCCGGACCCAGTACTTC.

CDR3 nucleotides: TGTGCCTACAAAGGGATGGGGGATTCACCCCTCCACTTT. This codes for CAYKGMGDSPLHF. The V and J genes are TRBV30 and TRBJ1-6; perhaps TRBD1 as D (5 bases). Germline V gene data show CDR1 as GTSNPN and CDR2 as SVGIG (reference sequence). This CDR3 is built from 13 residues. Deletions cut 7 bases from V and 8 bases from J, with 15 bases between.

The chain uses TRBV30 and TRBJ2-5; D gene ambiguous. Deletions cut 3 bases from V and 4 bases from J, with 15 bases between. CDR3 length equals 14 residues. Per germline, CDR1 GTSNPN and CDR2 SVGIG (reference sequence). The CDR3 loop is CAWREARTLETQYF. CDR3 nucleotides: TGTGCCTGGAGGGAAGCACGAACTTTAGAGACCCAGTACTTC.

V is TRBV4-3 and J is TRBJ2-5; TRBD2 is a possible D gene (7 bases). There are 15 residues in the CDR3. Trimming took 0 bases from V and 9 from J, leaving 17 bases between them. Germline CDR1 reads LGHNA; CDR2 reads YSLEER. In DNA form, the CDR3 reads TGCGCCAGCAGCCAAGAAGGGGGGGGCGTTTACGCCCAGTACTTC. It translates to CASSQEGGGVYAQYF.

This clone showed up just a few times. The V and J genes are TRBV2 and TRBJ2-5, with D perhaps matching TRBD2 (6 bases). Germline CDR1 SNHLY, CDR2 FYNNEI. This CDR3 comprises 14 residues. The V gene lost 2 bases and the J gene lost 4 bases, with 11 bases spanning the gap. In DNA, the CDR3 is TGTGCCAGCAGTGAAATTGGGGGAGGAGAGACCCAGTACTTC. Translated, it gives CASSEIGGGETQYF.

The CDR3 loop reads CSVAWTGGANVLTF. For the CDR3, the DNA is TGCAGCGTTGCTTGGACAGGTGGGGCCAACGTCCTGACTTTC. This sequence joins TRBV29-1 and TRBJ2-6; 7 bases line up with TRBD1. Losses at the gene ends were 4 bases for V and 3 bases for J; bases not matched to a gene: 3. The CDR3 consists of 14 residues. Germline lookup yields CDR1 SQVTM and CDR2 ANQGSEA.

This clone appeared a few times. The chain links TRBV28 to TRBJ2-2; 7 bases line up with TRBD2. Per germline, CDR1 MDHEN and CDR2 SYDVKM. V trimming: 9 bases; J trimming: 2 bases; junction bases outside the gene matches: 24. This CDR3 comprises 20 residues. This CDR3 reads CARAFVGDGRLLENTGELFF. The CDR3 DNA reads TGTGCCAGGGCTTTCGTAGGGGACGGGAGGCTACTCGAAAACACCGGGGAGCTGTTTTTT.

This clone has only a few counts. The V and J genes are TRBV7-2 and TRBJ2-1; D gene ambiguous. Per the germline V gene, CDR1 is SGHTA and CDR2 is FQGNSA. Deletions cut 5 bases from V and 0 bases from J, with 8 bases between. The CDR3 has 14 amino acids. CDR3 region: CASSHVSSYNEQFF. DNA of the CDR3: TGTGCCAGCAGCCACGTAAGCTCCTACAATGAGCAGTTCTTC.

This clone was seen a handful of times. This specimen includes other DNA sequences encoding the same CDR3. The V call is TRBV10-3, the J call TRBJ2-7; TRBD1 agrees at 9 bases. The junction had 5 bases not matched to a gene; V was cut back by 6 bases and J by 2 bases. There are 14 residues in the CDR3. Germline V lookup: CDR1 ENHRY, CDR2 SYGVKD. The CDR3 DNA is TGTGCCATCAGCCTCGGACAGGGGACCTACGAGCAGTACTTC. Translated, it gives CAISLGQGTYEQYF.

This clone occurred a few times. The CDR3 is CASSVSRANEQFF. The DNA for the CDR3 is TGTGCCAGCAGCGTTAGCAGGGCCAATGAGCAGTTCTTC. The chain combines TRBV9 with TRBJ2-1, with D maybe TRBD1 (5 bases). V lost 2 bases and J lost 6, with 9 bases in between. Germline assignment: CDR1 SGDLS and CDR2 YYNGEE. This CDR3 has 13 amino acids. Full variable domain (outside the CDR3, taken from reference TRBV9 and TRBJ2-1): DSGVTQTPKHLITATGQRVTLRCSPRSGDLSVYWYQQSLDQGLQFLIQYYNGEERAKGNILERFSAQQFPDLHSELNLSSLELGDSALYFCASSVSRANEQFFGPGTRLTVL.

Only a few counts were recorded for this clone. This chain links TRBV5-4 with TRBJ2-3, with 8 bases identical to TRBD2. The CDR3 sequence is 16 residues long. J gave up 0 bases and V 4 bases, and 7 bases lay outside the gene matches. Looked up from germline, CDR1 is SGHNT and CDR2 is YYREEE (reference sequence). The CDR3 DNA follows: TGTGCCAGCAGCGCTGGACTAGCCCAAAGCACAGATACGCAGTATTTT. Its translation: CASSAGLAQSTDTQYF.

The chain uses TRBV19 and TRBJ2-1, with a tentative D call TRBD1 (7 bases). Germline lookup yields CDR1 LNHDA and CDR2 SQIVND (reference sequence). Trimming left V 7 bases short and J 10 bases short, with 17 bases between. This CDR3 region has 13 residues. CDR3 nucleotide sequence: TGTGCCAGTACCCCAGGGGGAGGACCAGAGCAGTTCTTC. Protein product: CASTPGGGPEQFF.

This chain links TRBV10-3 with TRBJ1-1, with D possibly TRBD1 on 5 matching bases. The CDR3 is 16 residues long. The V gene lost 2 bases and the J gene lost 4 bases, with 17 bases spanning the gap. Germline V gene lookup returns CDR1 ENHRY and CDR2 SYGVKD. CDR3 nucleotides: TGTGCCATCAGTGAGGTGAACATACAGGTCGTCACTGAAGCTTTCTTT. Protein: CAISEVNIQVVTEAFF.

The rearrangement links TRBV7-6 to TRBJ2-3; D unclear. From germline, CDR1 is SGHVS and CDR2 FNYEAQ. Trimming removed 2 bases at V and 3 bases at J, with 3 bases between. CDR3 length equals 12 residues. The DNA for the CDR3 is TGTGCCAGCAGCTTATGGACAGATACGCAGTATTTT. Protein product: CASSLWTDTQYF.

This clone was detected only a few times. The chain is built from TRBV19 and TRBJ2-1, with D possibly matching TRBD1 (8 bases). The CDR3 sequence is 14 residues long. Looked up from germline, CDR1 is LNHDA and CDR2 is SQIVND (reference sequence). V lost 7 bases and J lost 10, with 20 bases in between. The CDR3 is CASNKQGGILEQFF. CDR3 nucleotides: TGTGCCAGTAATAAACAGGGGGGGATCCTCGAGCAGTTCTTC.

The V call is TRBV6-5, the J call TRBJ1-5; D gene ambiguous. The V end lost 4 bases, the J end lost 5 bases, and 9 bases lay between the germline ends. The germline V gene has CDR1 MNHEY and CDR2 SVGAGI. This CDR3 is 13 amino acids long. CDR3 residues: CASSWRRDQPQHF. CDR3 in DNA: TGTGCCAGCAGTTGGCGAAGGGATCAGCCCCAGCATTTT.